This T cell receptor (beta chain) comes out of a study of T cell changes during pregnancy in multiple sclerosis. Sequenced by immunoSEQ multiplex PCR; TCRdb stores in-frame clones only, minus some. The table lists roughly 40,000 clones, roughly nine tenths of them singletons, with over 6.5% in the top ten. The CDR3 totals 15 residues. Germline CDR1 reads MDHEN; CDR2 reads SYDVKM. V was clipped by 2 bases and J by 3 bases, with 11 bases between them. This TCR was sampled from a female donor with multiple sclerosis, enrolled in a pregnancy study. This chain uses TRBV28 with TRBJ2-1; D call uncertain. The sequences come from CD8+ T cells from peripheral blood mononuclear cells, collected before pregnancy. CDR3 sequence reads: CASSLQSLVYNEQFF. Here the CDR3 DNA reads TGTGCCAGCAGTTTACAGTCCCTCGTCTACAATGAGCAGTTCTTC.